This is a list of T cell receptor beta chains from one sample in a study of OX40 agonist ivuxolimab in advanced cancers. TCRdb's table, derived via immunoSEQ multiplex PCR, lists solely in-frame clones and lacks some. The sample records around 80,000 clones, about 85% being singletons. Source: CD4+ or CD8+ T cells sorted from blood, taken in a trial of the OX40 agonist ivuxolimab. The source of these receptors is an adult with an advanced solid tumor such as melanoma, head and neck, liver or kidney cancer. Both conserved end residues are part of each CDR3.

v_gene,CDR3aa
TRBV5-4,CASSPVAGVSYNEQFF
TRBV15,CATSRNRGEKLFF
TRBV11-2,CASSRQAYNSPLHF
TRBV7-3,CASSLTPDSNYGYTF
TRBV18,CASSPTVSNQPQHF
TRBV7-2,CASSLQGAKNIQYF
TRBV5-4,CASSLEQVNTEAFF
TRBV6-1,CASSTSGPNQPQHF
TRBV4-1,CASSHSEETQYF
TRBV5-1,CASSLVAGVETQYF
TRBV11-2,CASSLEWSSGGGKFF
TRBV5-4,CASSAGTSGNTGELFF
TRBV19,CASSTQRSGQNSNQPQHF
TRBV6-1,CASSETVYGYTF
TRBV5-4,CASSLTGGAREQYF
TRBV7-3,CASSSLSGTSLYTQYF
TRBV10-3,CAISEDRDQPQHF
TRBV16,CASSRDRWTGNTIYF
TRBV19,CASSQRTGGGYEQYF
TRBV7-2,CASSLEAQKGASYEQYF
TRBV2,CASGGTGEFEQYF
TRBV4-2,CASSHTLADEQFF
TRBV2,CASRGTPNEQFF
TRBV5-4,CASSADRDQPQHF
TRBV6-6,CACTRGTGELFF
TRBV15,CATSRDRVAGGKETQYF
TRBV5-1,CASSLAIATAYEQYF
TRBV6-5,CASTKDGGPYEQYF
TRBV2,CASSHRDNTYEQYF
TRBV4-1,CASSQSPYGNTIYF
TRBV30,CAWALAGPLGQPQHF
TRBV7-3,CASSFRGGAGYNEQFF
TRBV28,CASSRAGSYNEQFF
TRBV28,CASSFDRLEGGRYEQYF
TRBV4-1,CASSQEPLLQGASTDTQYF